What follows are 31 T cell receptor beta chains derived from one specimen sequenced in a study of blood T cells in healthy people across ages. With a J-beta primer mix and a sample-barcoded 5' primer, a second PCR ran 7 to 11 cycles. TCRdb ran MiXCR on the 5' RACE reads and lists one entry per CDR3 protein. The table includes approximately 1,100,000 distinct CDR3 sequences, under 55% detected once. The sequenced sample was blood. Receptor source: a woman aged 60-75 years in good health.

The gene calls are TRBV29-1 and TRBJ2-3, with D hard to call. Germline V lookup: CDR1 SQVTM, CDR2 ANQGSEA. The CDR3 is 15 residues long. V lost 0 bases to trimming and J lost 5 bases, with 15 bases between them. Here the CDR3 DNA reads TGCAGCGTTGAAGATCCCAGTACCGGAATAGATACGCAGTATTTT. It is translated as CSVEDPSTGIDTQYF.

The chain links TRBV10-3 to TRBJ2-3, with 7 bases lining up with TRBD2. J gave up 1 base and V 6 bases, and 4 bases lay outside the gene matches. The germline gives CDR1 ENHRY, CDR2 SYGVKD. This CDR3 has 14 amino acids. The CDR3 spells CAIRKSGGTDTQYF. The DNA of the CDR3 is TGTGCCATCAGGAAAAGCGGGGGCACAGATACGCAGTATTTT.

V usage is TRBV20-1 and J usage is TRBJ2-1; tentatively, D is TRBD2 (6 bases). Trimming cost V 6 bases and J 0 bases, with 18 bases left between them. The CDR3 has 16 amino acids. Germline CDR1 reads DFQATT; CDR2 reads SNEGSKA (reference sequence). The CDR3 bases are TGCAGTGCCGCGGCGGGGCGACACCTCTCCTACAATGAGCAGTTCTTC. The encoded protein is CSAAAGRHLSYNEQFF.

The V and J genes are TRBV7-2 and TRBJ1-4; the D gene is possibly TRBD1 (6 bases). Trimming left V 1 base short and J 8 bases short, with 14 bases between. The germline CDR1 and CDR2 sequences are SGHTA and FQGNSA. CDR3 length: 15 amino acids. The CDR3 DNA reads TGTGCCAGCAGCTTAGGCCGGGGGCGCGAAGAAAAACTGTTTTTT. As protein: CASSLGRGREEKLFF.

This chain links TRBV5-1 with TRBJ2-4, with D possibly being TRBD2 (6 bases). TRBJ2-5 explains the end of the DNA better; the J call may be wrong. Per the germline V gene, CDR1 is SGHRS and CDR2 is YFSETQ. The length of the CDR3 is 15 residues. CDR3 sequence: CASSLFGTEQETQYF. DNA for the CDR3: TGCGCCAGCAGCTTGTTTGGGACTGAACAAGAGACCCAGTACTTC.

The table lists this clonotype with a count of one. The chain combines TRBV18 with TRBJ1-2, with 8 bases aligning to TRBD1. V lost 2 bases to trimming and J lost 3 bases; unmatched junction nucleotides: 2. CDR3 length equals 14 residues. Germline loops: CDR1 KGHSH, CDR2 LQKENI. CDR3: CASSPADRDYGYTF. DNA for the CDR3: TGTGCCAGCTCACCAGCGGACAGGGACTATGGCTACACCTTC.

This clonotype was seen a handful of times. The chain has TRBV5-6 and TRBJ2-7; 8 positions agree with TRBD1. Germline CDR1 SGHDT, CDR2 YYEEEE. With 4 bases clipped from V and 4 bases from J, the junction kept 13 bases outside the gene matches. The CDR3 totals 16 residues. The CDR3 sequence is CASSLEWTGNRYEQYF. The DNA of the CDR3 is TGTGCCAGCAGCCTCGAGTGGACAGGGAATCGATACGAGCAGTACTTC.

This clonotype was seen a handful of times. The chain carries TRBV9 and TRBJ2-5, with D possibly being TRBD1 (6 bases). The CDR3 runs 15 residues. Germline V gene lookup returns CDR1 SGDLS and CDR2 YYNGEE. Trimming removed 7 bases from V and 3 bases from J, with 19 bases in between. CDR3 in DNA: TGTGCCAGCTCCCCCCAGGCGGACAGAGAAGAGACCCAGTACTTC. Its protein product is CASSPQADREETQYF.

The chain uses TRBV4-1 and TRBJ2-5, with 10 bases fitting TRBD2. J gave up 11 bases and V 5 bases, and 17 bases lay outside the gene matches. This CDR3 comprises 16 residues. Germline CDR1 and CDR2: MGHRA and YSYEKL. CDR3 bases: TGCGCCAGCAGCGCCCACCCACTAGCGGGAAGGGGGGAGCAGTACTTC. It translates to CASSAHPLAGRGEQYF.

Comment on this clonotype: At one end, the junction sequence differs from germline, possibly due to a read error. The CDR3 spells CASSLAPPGTGSSYEQYF. CDR3 DNA sequence: TGCGCCAGCAGTTTGGCGCCCCCCGGGACGGGAAGCTCCTACGAGCAGTACTTC. The chain recombines TRBV5-1 with TRBJ2-7, with D possibly being TRBD1 or TRBD2 (5 bases each). The CDR3 is 18 amino acids. The germline gives CDR1 SGHRS, CDR2 YFSETQ.

The chain uses TRBV27 and TRBJ2-3; D call uncertain. The CDR3 runs to 13 residues. Trimming cost V 7 bases and J 0 bases, with 8 bases left between them. Germline V lookup: CDR1 MNHEY, CDR2 SMNVEV (reference sequence). The CDR3: CASTPTSTDTQYF. The CDR3, as DNA: TGTGCCAGCACCCCAACTAGCACAGATACGCAGTATTTT.

V and J are TRBV20-1 and TRBJ2-2, with TRBD2 matching over 9 bases. J was trimmed by 4 bases and V by 6 bases; bases with no gene match: 15. The CDR3 consists of 17 residues. CDR1 is DFQATT and CDR2 is SNEGSKA in the germline V gene (reference sequence). The CDR3 DNA is TGCAGTGCCAGGAGACTAGCGGAAGGGAGGGGCACCGGGGAGCTGTTTTTT. Translating gives CSARRLAEGRGTGELFF.

With regard to this clonotype: At one boundary the junction diverges from the germline segment, which might be a read error. The chain uses TRBV10-3 and TRBJ1-1; TRBD1 aligns across 7 bases. The length of the CDR3 is 16 residues. CDR1 is ENHRY and CDR2 is SYGVKD in the germline V gene. CDR3 region: CAVSESIINRGTEAFF. Here the CDR3 DNA reads TGTGCCGTCAGTGAGTCGATTATCAACAGGGGCACTGAAGCTTTCTTT.

The chain carries TRBV5-1 and TRBJ2-5; 7 bases align to TRBD1. The DNA end lines up better with TRBJ2-7; the J call may be wrong. Germline V gene data show CDR1 as SGHRS and CDR2 as YFSETQ. The CDR3 is 17 amino acids. The CDR3 here is CASSLGGSRTGDYEQYF. In nucleotides, the CDR3 is TGCGCCAGCAGCTTAGGGGGTAGTAGGACAGGTGACTACGAGCAGTACTTC.

This clonotype was counted a few times. The J gene is TRBJ2-1, the V gene TRBV20-1, with TRBD2 matching over 9 bases. J lost 6 bases, V lost 5 bases, and 11 bases had no gene match. The germline V gene has CDR1 DFQATT and CDR2 SNEGSKA (reference sequence). This CDR3 is 15 amino acids long. The CDR3 sequence is CSASGSIAGVNEQFF. The CDR3 nucleotides are TGCAGTGCTTCTGGTTCGATAGCGGGAGTCAATGAGCAGTTCTTC.

V is TRBV30 and J is TRBJ2-1; possibly TRBD1 for D (9 bases). Per germline, CDR1 GTSNPN and CDR2 SVGIG (reference sequence). The CDR3 has 15 residues. Trimming took off 2 bases at V and 7 bases at J, with 18 bases between the two ends. This CDR3 is CAWSNSGTGRNEQFF. For the CDR3, the DNA is TGTGCCTGGAGTAATAGCGGGACAGGGAGGAATGAGCAGTTCTTC. Together with reference TRBV30 and TRBJ2-1, the CDR3 gives the full variable domain: SQTIHQWPATLVQPVGSPLSLECTVEGTSNPNLYWYRQAAGRGLQLLFYSVGIGQISSEVPQNLSASRPQDRQFILSSKKLLLSDSGFYLCAWSNSGTGRNEQFFGPGTRLTVL.

This clonotype was detected many times. The V call is TRBV7-3, the J call TRBJ1-1; D call uncertain. The CDR3 length is 13 residues. The V gene's germline CDR1 is SGHTA and CDR2 FQGTGA. V shed 6 bases and J shed 4 bases, with 12 bases lying between them. CDR3 nucleotides: TGTGCCAGCAGTTCGGGCGGTAGCACTGAAGCTTTCTTT. It codes for CASSSGGSTEAFF.

V usage is TRBV12-3 or TRBV12-4 and J usage is TRBJ2-3; either TRBD1 or TRBD2 may fit D (5 bases each). The CDR3 is made up of 16 amino acids. V lost 2 bases and J 3 bases, leaving 15 bases between the germline ends. CDR3 nucleotide sequence: TGTGCCAGCAGTTTAAGTGGGGGTTTAGGGACAGATACGCAGTATTTT. It codes for CASSLSGGLGTDTQYF.

The rearrangement joins TRBV20-1 to TRBJ2-3; 7 bases map to TRBD2. After removal of 0 bases from V and 5 bases from J, the junction contained 8 bases not matched to a gene. The CDR3 totals 15 residues. CDR1 and CDR2 from the germline V gene are DFQATT and SNEGSKA (reference sequence). The chain's CDR3 is CSARDLAGDIDTQYF. For the CDR3, the DNA is TGCAGTGCTAGAGATCTCGCGGGAGACATAGATACGCAGTATTTT.

The sample holds one count of this clonotype. This chain joins TRBV14 and TRBJ2-3, with TRBD1 matching over 11 bases. The CDR3 length is 16 residues. The V segment lost 4 bases and the J segment 4 bases; nucleotides outside the gene matches: 7. Per the germline V gene, CDR1 is SGHDN and CDR2 is FVKESK. CDR3 DNA: TGTGCCAGCAGCCTTCTCCCGGGACAGGGGGCAGATACGCAGTATTTT. It encodes CASSLLPGQGADTQYF.

A few counts support this clonotype. The gene calls are TRBV28 and TRBJ2-5, with D perhaps being TRBD1 or TRBD2 (5 bases each). Germline CDR1 reads MDHEN; CDR2 reads SYDVKM. The V end was cut by 3 bases, the J end by 5 bases, with 13 bases between. The CDR3 extends over 14 amino acids. The CDR3, as DNA: TGTGCCAGCAGTTTGCCCGGGACGTGGGAGACCCAGTACTTC. Its translation: CASSLPGTWETQYF.

This clonotype was recorded at least ten times. The chain joins TRBV2 to TRBJ2-7; a weak D match, TRBD2 (5 bases). The germline CDR1 and CDR2 sequences are SNHLY and FYNNEI. V was cut by 3 bases and J by 5 bases, with 11 bases left in between. There are 13 residues in the CDR3. For the CDR3, the DNA is TGTGCCAGCAGTGAGGTCGGAGGAAACGAGCAGTACTTC. Protein sequence: CASSEVGGNEQYF. The whole variable domain, filled in from reference TRBV2 and TRBJ2-7, reads EPEVTQTPSHQVTQMGQEVILRCVPISNHLYFYWYRQILGQKVEFLVSFYNNEISEKSEIFDDQFSVERPDGSNFTLKIRSTKLEDSAMYFCASSEVGGNEQYFGPGTRLTVT.

This chain links TRBV27 with TRBJ2-7; 9 positions match TRBD1. The germline CDR1 and CDR2 sequences are MNHEY and SMNVEV (reference sequence). CDR3 length equals 17 residues. Trimming took 5 bases from V and 5 from J; bases not matched to a gene: 16. This CDR3 is CASSPRPAGQGFDEQYF. CDR3 nucleotides: TGTGCCAGCAGTCCCCGCCCCGCCGGACAGGGGTTCGACGAGCAGTACTTC.

The J gene is TRBJ2-2, the V gene TRBV5-1, with 14 bases lining up with TRBD2. CDR3 length: 18 residues. The trim removed 1 base at V and 2 bases at J, leaving 4 bases unmatched. The germline gives CDR1 SGHRS, CDR2 YFSETQ. Written as DNA, the CDR3 is TGCGCCAGCAGCTTGTTGGGACTAGCGGGAGACAACACCGGGGAGCTGTTTTTT. As protein: CASSLLGLAGDNTGELFF.

CDR3 DNA: TGTGCCAGCAGCAGGGGCCCAGATACGCAGTATTTT. Translating it yields CASSRGPDTQYF. This chain joins TRBV27 and TRBJ2-3; perhaps TRBD1 as D (6 bases). Trimming shortened V by 6 bases and J by 4 bases, and 8 bases separated the two germline ends. Germline V gene data show CDR1 as MNHEY and CDR2 as SMNVEV (reference sequence). The CDR3 runs 12 residues.

This clonotype was observed at least ten times. This chain links TRBV4-1 with TRBJ2-5; D unresolved. The CDR3 totals 14 residues. CDR1 and CDR2 from the germline V gene are MGHRA and YSYEKL. V was trimmed by 6 bases and J by 0 bases, leaving 11 bases between them. CDR3 loop: CASSTNSNQETQYF. The CDR3 coding sequence is TGCGCCAGCAGTACCAACAGTAACCAAGAGACCCAGTACTTC.

This clonotype was counted ten times or more. The chain carries TRBV29-1 and TRBJ2-7; TRBD2 matches at 7 bases. CDR1 SQVTM and CDR2 ANQGSEA come from the germline V gene. The CDR3 totals 11 residues. V shed 6 bases and J 1 base; nucleotides not matched to a gene: 0. The CDR3 spells CSVGLSYEQYF. CDR3 nucleotide sequence: TGCAGCGTGGGACTATCCTACGAGCAGTACTTC.

CDR3 loop: CASSQGGLQGWETQYF. The DNA of the CDR3 is TGCGCCAGCAGCCAAGGGGGCCTTCAGGGTTGGGAGACCCAGTACTTC. The genes are TRBV4-1 and TRBJ2-5, with D possibly matching TRBD1 (5 bases). The CDR3 is made up of 16 amino acids. Per germline, CDR1 MGHRA and CDR2 YSYEKL. Between the trimmed V and J ends, which lost 1 base and 5 bases, there was a span of 17 bases.

V gene TRBV29-1 combines with J gene TRBJ1-2; 7 nucleotides agree with TRBD1. The germline CDR1 and CDR2 sequences are SQVTM and ANQGSEA. The CDR3 has 14 amino acids. Unmatched junction bases numbered 9, after V lost 5 bases and J lost 3 bases. The CDR3 region has the DNA TGCAGCGTTAAGTCGACAGGGACGGACTATGGCTACACCTTC. It encodes CSVKSTGTDYGYTF.

This clonotype is a singleton in its sample. The gene calls are TRBV7-2 and TRBJ2-7; D uncertain. The CDR3 runs to 16 residues. CDR1 is SGHTA and CDR2 is FQGNSA in the germline V gene. Trimming pared 5 bases from V and 2 bases from J, leaving 19 bases between. CDR3 bases: TGTGCCAGCAGCCCTCATAGCAGGAGAATAGCCTACGAGCAGTACTTC. Amino acids: CASSPHSRRIAYEQYF.

This clonotype occurred a few times. J is TRBJ2-7 and V is TRBV27; 12 positions match TRBD2. Germline V gives CDR1 MNHEY, CDR2 SMNVEV (reference sequence). The V and J ends lost 8 bases and 3 bases, in that order; junction bases with no gene match: 20. The CDR3 runs 19 residues. DNA for the CDR3: TGTGCCAGCGATACGAGGGCTAGCGGGAGGGCCAAAGAGGGCTACGAGCAGTACTTC. Amino acid sequence: CASDTRASGRAKEGYEQYF.